Below, one T cell receptor beta chain is given with its context. What it recognizes is unknown. This sample is drawn from a study of CD8+ T cells in alopecia areata. Across the whole study: Patients in the treated group were given tofacitinib by mouth, 5 to 10 mg twice a day.

This CDR3 has 15 amino acids. CDR1 is MDHEN, CDR2 SYDVKM, per germline. The V end lost 1 base, the J end lost 2 bases, and 10 bases lay between the germline ends. Points from the study as a whole: Unlike in mice, where it was clearer, TCR sharing across patients was less clear, possibly HLA-related. Scalp samples also contribute reads from the resident alphabeta T cells found in normal skin. Greater clonality was observed in lesional scalp samples, especially alopecia totalis/universalis, versus normal scalp.

Reverse transcription of extracted RNA yielded cDNA, which provided the sequencing template. Using immunoSEQ multiplex PCR, the repertoire was profiled, and TCRdb retains in-frame clones only, with some absent. The sample has approximately 100,000 clones, roughly 47% seen once. The origin of this receptor is a human donor with alopecia areata. The sample comprised CD4+ T cells sorted from blood. The rearrangement links TRBV28 to TRBJ2-3; D is uncertain. CDR3 amino acids: CASSLLGGNTDTQYF. DNA of the CDR3: TGTGCCAGCAGTTTATTGGGCGGCAACACAGATACGCAGTATTTT. Combining the CDR3 with reference TRBV28 and TRBJ2-3 gives the whole variable domain DVKVTQSSRYLVKRTGEKVFLECVQDMDHENMFWYRQDPGLGLRLIYFSYDVKMKEKGDIPEGYSVSREKKERFSLILESASTNQTSMYLCASSLLGGNTDTQYFGPGTRLTVL.